The 26 T cell receptor beta chains given below trace back to one sample, sequenced in a study of T-cell reconstitution after alpha-beta-depleted transplantation in children. TCRbeta library preparation incorporated unique molecular identifiers. TCRdb called the PCR reads again in MiXCR, with one record for every CDR3 protein. The sample includes 250,000 to 400,000 distinct CDR3 sequences, approximately 23% of them seen just once. Sequenced here: PBMCs, mostly from graft donor cells, sampled 180 days after TCRalphabeta/CD19-depleted stem cell transplant. These receptors originate from a male patient younger than 18 who had a stem cell transplant for acute lymphoblastic leukemia, so the T cells may come from the graft donor.

There are a few counts of this clonotype. This chain connects TRBV7-2 to TRBJ2-5, with D perhaps TRBD2 (5 bases). CDR3 length equals 14 residues. V was trimmed by 5 bases and J by 0 bases, leaving 10 bases between them. Per the germline V gene, CDR1 is SGHTA and CDR2 is FQGNSA. The CDR3 spells CASSVSGDQETQYF. Here the CDR3 DNA reads TGTGCCAGCAGCGTGAGCGGAGACCAAGAGACCCAGTACTTC. Variable domain in full (rest from reference TRBV7-2 and TRBJ2-5): GAGVSQSPSNKVTEKGKDVELRCDPISGHTALYWYRQSLGQGLEFLIYFQGNSAPDKSGLPSDRFSAERTGGSVSTLTIQRTQQEDSAVYLCASSVSGDQETQYFGPGTRLLVL.

J is TRBJ2-3 and V is TRBV24-1; 10 bases align to TRBD2. The CDR3 runs 21 residues. The J segment lost 0 bases and the V segment lost 4 bases, leaving 18 bases of the junction unmatched. Germline CDR1 reads KGHDR; CDR2 reads SFDVKD. DNA for the CDR3: TGTGCCACCAGTGACAATCGACTAGCGGGTCATCCCTGGCATAGCACAGATACGCAGTATTTT. Translating it yields CATSDNRLAGHPWHSTDTQYF.

This clonotype was detected a few times. V is TRBV5-6 and J is TRBJ2-4, with D perhaps TRBD2 (7 bases). The CDR3 extends over 17 amino acids. Per germline, CDR1 SGHDT and CDR2 YYEEEE. The germline V and J ends were trimmed by 0 bases and 9 bases, with 22 bases remaining between them. Here the CDR3 DNA reads TGTGCCAGCAGCTTGGGTACCGAAGGCGGGAGAGGGGGCATTCAGTACTTC. Residues: CASSLGTEGGRGGIQYF.

The chain links TRBV7-4 to TRBJ2-7; 10 bases agree with TRBD1. V lost 5 bases, J lost 3 bases, and 10 bases stayed unmatched. The germline CDR1 and CDR2 sequences are SGHVT and SQSDAQ. The CDR3 length is 16 residues. The CDR3 region has the DNA TGTGCCAGCAGCCCAAACGCCGGGACAGGGGTCTACGAGCAGTACTTC. Translating it yields CASSPNAGTGVYEQYF.

V and J are TRBV10-2 and TRBJ2-7, with D unresolved. V was shortened by 3 bases and J by 2 bases, with 8 bases between the two germline ends. The CDR3 spans 13 residues. Germline lookup yields CDR1 WSHSY and CDR2 SAAADI. The CDR3 here is CASSDPGAYEQYF. The DNA for the CDR3 is TGCGCCAGCAGTGACCCCGGAGCCTACGAGCAGTACTTC.

The rearrangement links TRBV5-1 to TRBJ1-4; D is perhaps TRBD1 (6 bases). V shed 0 bases and J shed 8 bases, with 20 bases lying between them. CDR3 size: 17 residues. Germline assignment: CDR1 SGHRS and CDR2 YFSETQ. The DNA for the CDR3 is TGCGCCAGCAGCTTGGCCCGTACAGGGAAAGGAGACGAAAAACTGTTTTTT. Protein sequence: CASSLARTGKGDEKLFF. The variable domain in full, with the rest retrieved from reference TRBV5-1 and TRBJ1-4, is KAGVTQTPRYLIKTRGQQVTLSCSPISGHRSVSWYQQTPGQGLQFLFEYFSETQRNKGNFPGRFSGRQFSNSRSEMNVSTLELGDSALYLCASSLARTGKGDEKLFFGSGTQLSVL.

The rearrangement uses TRBV20-1 and TRBJ2-1; the match to TRBD1 covers 7 bases. V gave up 3 bases and J gave up 0 bases; unmatched junction bases: 2. The CDR3 has 14 amino acids. Germline V lookup: CDR1 DFQATT, CDR2 SNEGSKA (reference sequence). The CDR3 nucleotides are TGCAGTGCTAGCAGGGGGTACTCCTACAATGAGCAGTTCTTC. The encoded protein is CSASRGYSYNEQFF.

The chain has TRBV5-1 and TRBJ1-2; 9 bases align to TRBD1. CDR1 is SGHRS and CDR2 is YFSETQ in the germline V gene. This CDR3 is 14 amino acids long. Trimming took 1 base from V and 2 from J; bases not matched to a gene: 0. The CDR3 protein is CASSLTGGNYGYTF. CDR3 nucleotides: TGCGCCAGCAGCTTGACAGGGGGCAACTATGGCTACACCTTC.

This clonotype has a handful of counts. The CDR3 sequence is CASSQEWREGHEQYF. The DNA for the CDR3 is TGCGCCAGCAGCCAAGAGTGGCGGGAGGGCCACGAGCAGTACTTC. The chain employs TRBV4-1 and TRBJ2-7; 9 positions agree with TRBD2. The V gene's germline CDR1 is MGHRA and CDR2 YSYEKL. This CDR3 contains 15 residues. Germline trimming cut 0 bases from V and 5 bases from J; bases unmatched to any gene: 5.

This clonotype was seen a handful of times. The genes are TRBV20-1 and TRBJ1-3; D is unclear. The germline V and J ends were trimmed by 3 bases and 4 bases, with 10 bases remaining between them. Germline CDR1 is DFQATT and CDR2 is SNEGSKA (reference sequence). The CDR3 is 13 amino acids. This chain's CDR3 is CSASVRVGNTIYF. The CDR3 nucleotides are TGCAGTGCTAGTGTACGGGTAGGAAACACCATATATTTT.

This clonotype was seen many times. The chain joins TRBV29-1 to TRBJ2-5; D is unclear. Trimming stripped 4 bases from V and 5 bases from J, with 14 bases between. From germline, CDR1 is SQVTM and CDR2 ANQGSEA. This CDR3 is 13 amino acids long. DNA for the CDR3: TGCAGCGTTGGGCGGACCCACGGCGAGACCCAGTACTTC. Translation gives CSVGRTHGETQYF. Full variable domain (rest looked up from reference TRBV29-1 and TRBJ2-5): SAVISQKPSRDICQRGTSLTIQCQVDSQVTMMFWYRQQPGQSLTLIATANQGSEATYESGFVIDKFPISRPNLTFSTLTVSNMSPEDSSIYLCSVGRTHGETQYFGPGTRLLVL.

Only one count was recorded for this clonotype. V gene TRBV29-1 combines with J gene TRBJ2-1; D possibly uses TRBD1 or TRBD2 (5 bases each). Per the germline V gene, CDR1 is SQVTM and CDR2 is ANQGSEA. The CDR3 is 12 residues long. The germline V and J ends were trimmed by 5 bases and 15 bases, with 20 bases remaining between them. The CDR3 sequence: CSVFSGTRGLFF. CDR3 nucleotides: TGCAGCGTTTTCTCCGGGACCCGCGGCCTGTTCTTC.

This clonotype has just a few counts. The J gene is TRBJ2-7, the V gene TRBV7-9; 7 bases fit TRBD1. Germline V lookup: CDR1 SEHNR, CDR2 FQNEAQ (reference sequence). Trimming took 1 base from V and 3 from J; bases not matched to a gene: 3. CDR3 length: 14 amino acids. The chain's CDR3 is CASSLGRQGYEQYF. CDR3 bases: TGTGCCAGCAGCTTAGGGAGACAGGGCTACGAGCAGTACTTC.

This chain links TRBV5-1 with TRBJ1-1; D unresolved. Germline assignment: CDR1 SGHRS and CDR2 YFSETQ. The V and J ends lost 4 bases and 3 bases respectively, with 7 bases between them. This CDR3 contains 12 residues. CDR3 nucleotides: TGCGCCAGCAGCCGCGGGGACACTGAAGCTTTCTTT. Amino acid sequence: CASSRGDTEAFF.

The chain has TRBV3-1 and TRBJ2-7; D is ambiguous. In germline, CDR1 is LGHDT, CDR2 YNNKEL (reference sequence). This CDR3 contains 13 residues. V lost 1 base to trimming and J lost 6 bases, with 10 bases between them. The CDR3 DNA reads TGTGCCAGCAGCCAAGCGCGAAGCGCCGAGCAGTACTTC. Its protein product is CASSQARSAEQYF.

This clonotype came up a few times. The J gene is TRBJ2-3, the V gene TRBV7-6, with 15 nucleotides matching TRBD2. V dropped 4 bases and J dropped 4; count of bases not matched to a gene: 6. From germline, CDR1 is SGHVS and CDR2 FNYEAQ. This CDR3 has 17 residues. DNA for the CDR3: TGTGCCAGCAGCTCCCGGACTAGCGGGAGGGCCCCAGATACGCAGTATTTT. This gives the protein CASSSRTSGRAPDTQYF.

The chain carries TRBV5-6 and TRBJ2-2; D tentatively reads TRBD1 or TRBD2 (6 bases each). The V end was cut by 2 bases, the J end by 16 bases, with 15 bases between. CDR1 and CDR2 (germline): SGHDT, YYEEEE. There are 12 residues in the CDR3. The CDR3 spells CASSLGGLHRFF. In DNA, the CDR3 is TGTGCCAGCAGCTTAGGGGGGCTGCATCGGTTTTTT.

This sequence joins TRBV28 and TRBJ2-1; 9 nucleotides match TRBD1. The germline gives CDR1 MDHEN, CDR2 SYDVKM. Trimming removed 3 bases from V and 6 bases from J; junction bases left unmatched: 6. CDR3 size: 15 residues. The CDR3 sequence: CASSFGDRESNEQFF. CDR3 coding DNA: TGTGCCAGCAGTTTTGGGGACAGGGAGTCCAATGAGCAGTTCTTC.

The V call is TRBV29-1, the J call TRBJ1-1; D is unresolved. V lost 6 bases, J lost 3 bases, and 11 bases lay in between. CDR1 SQVTM and CDR2 ANQGSEA come from the germline V gene. The CDR3 runs 12 residues. The DNA for the CDR3 is TGCAGCGTGGAATCAATGCACACTGAAGCTTTCTTT. Encoded protein: CSVESMHTEAFF.

This clonotype was detected a few times. The chain recombines TRBV6-2 or TRBV6-3 with TRBJ2-7, with a tentative D call TRBD2 (6 bases). Germline CDR1 reads MNHEY; CDR2 reads SVGEGT. The CDR3 covers 16 residues. With 1 base removed from V and 2 bases from J, the gap between germline ends came to 15 bases. The chain's CDR3 is CASSYLPHGRTYEQYF. In nucleotides, the CDR3 is TGTGCCAGCAGTTACTTACCTCACGGGAGAACCTACGAGCAGTACTTC.

V and J are TRBV5-1 and TRBJ2-7, with D possibly matching TRBD1 (6 bases). Trimming stripped 3 bases from V and 7 bases from J, with 14 bases between. This CDR3 region has 13 residues. Germline assignment: CDR1 SGHRS and CDR2 YFSETQ. The CDR3 protein is CASSWDIQGEQYF. The CDR3 region has the DNA TGCGCCAGCAGCTGGGACATACAGGGAGAGCAGTACTTC.

The chain recombines TRBV9 with TRBJ2-3; 10 bases are a match to TRBD2. Germline trimming cut 4 bases from V and 5 bases from J; bases unmatched to any gene: 10. The CDR3 contains 16 residues. Germline V gene sequence: CDR1 SGDLS, CDR2 YYNGEE. CDR3 sequence reads: CASSPLSSGSLDTQYF. CDR3 coding DNA: TGTGCCAGCAGCCCCCTCTCTAGCGGGAGCCTAGATACGCAGTATTTT.

The chain has TRBV3-1 and TRBJ2-2; TRBD2 agrees at 10 bases. V was clipped by 3 bases and J by 6 bases; unmatched bases: 7. Germline CDR1 and CDR2: LGHDT and YNNKEL (reference sequence). This CDR3 is built from 16 residues. The CDR3: CASSHLAGVGPGELFF. CDR3 nucleotides: TGTGCCAGCAGCCATCTAGCGGGAGTAGGACCCGGGGAGCTGTTTTTT.

This clonotype was found a few times. V is TRBV20-1 and J is TRBJ1-1, with D unresolved. V was cut by 0 bases and J by 1 base, with 9 bases left in between. This CDR3 has 14 residues. In germline, CDR1 is DFQATT, CDR2 SNEGSKA (reference sequence). The CDR3 here is CSARDQDPNTEAFF. The CDR3 DNA sequence: TGCAGTGCTAGAGATCAGGACCCGAACACTGAAGCTTTCTTT.

This clonotype was counted many times. The rearrangement uses TRBV4-2 and TRBJ2-3; D is unclear. This CDR3 is 18 amino acids long. Per the germline V gene, CDR1 is LGHNA and CDR2 is YNFKEQ. With 4 bases removed from V and 1 base from J, the gap between germline ends came to 21 bases. CDR3 nucleotide sequence: TGTGCCAGCAGCCGAGCTGGTGTGTCCGCGAAGGGCACAGATACGCAGTATTTT. Translated, it gives CASSRAGVSAKGTDTQYF.

This chain joins TRBV9 and TRBJ1-2; 7 bases map to TRBD1. The J segment lost 3 bases and the V segment lost 5 bases, leaving 19 bases of the junction unmatched. The CDR3 covers 18 residues. Germline V gene data show CDR1 as SGDLS and CDR2 as YYNGEE. CDR3: CASRGLSTGESKYYGYTF. CDR3 DNA sequence: TGTGCCAGCAGAGGGCTTTCAACAGGGGAAAGCAAGTACTATGGCTACACCTTC. Using reference TRBV9 and TRBJ1-2 for the parts outside the CDR3, the full variable domain is DSGVTQTPKHLITATGQRVTLRCSPRSGDLSVYWYQQSLDQGLQFLIQYYNGEERAKGNILERFSAQQFPDLHSELNLSSLELGDSALYFCASRGLSTGESKYYGYTFGSGTRLTVV.